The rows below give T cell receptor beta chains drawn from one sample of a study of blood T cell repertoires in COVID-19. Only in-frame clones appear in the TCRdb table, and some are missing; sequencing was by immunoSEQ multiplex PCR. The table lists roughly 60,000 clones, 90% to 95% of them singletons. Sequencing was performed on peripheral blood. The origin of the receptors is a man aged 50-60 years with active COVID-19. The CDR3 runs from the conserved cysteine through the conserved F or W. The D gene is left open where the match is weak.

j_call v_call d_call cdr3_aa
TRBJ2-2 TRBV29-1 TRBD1 CSVLLGTGDGGELFF
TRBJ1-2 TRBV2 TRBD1 CASSDGTDYGYTF
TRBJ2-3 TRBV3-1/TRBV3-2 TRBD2 CASSPYTSGGLTDTQYF
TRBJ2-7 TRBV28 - CATQQPNEQYF
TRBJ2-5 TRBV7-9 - CASSLVRWTEQETQYF
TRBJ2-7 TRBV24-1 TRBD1 CATSDSGQGTYEQYF
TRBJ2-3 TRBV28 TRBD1 CASRATGSDTQYF
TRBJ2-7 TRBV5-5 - CASSSTGKREQYF
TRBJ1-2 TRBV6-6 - CASTTQGPYGYTF
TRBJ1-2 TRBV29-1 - CSQGSRGLHYGYTF
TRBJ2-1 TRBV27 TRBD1 CASRLTGGEQFF
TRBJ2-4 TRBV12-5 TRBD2 CASGLPPGLAGGPVGAKNIQYF
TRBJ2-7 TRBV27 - CASSSAPSYEQYF
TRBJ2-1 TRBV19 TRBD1 CASSPQGADYNEQFF
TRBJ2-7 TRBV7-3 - CASSPYQGLEQYF
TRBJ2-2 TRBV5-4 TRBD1 CASARGRGTGELFF
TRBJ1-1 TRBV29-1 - CSVVGAGFTEAFF
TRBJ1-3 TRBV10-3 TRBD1 CAISDSRPGGPGNTIYF
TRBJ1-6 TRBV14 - CASSHHPRRSWNSPLHF
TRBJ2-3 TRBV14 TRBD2 CASSQGTSGRVADTQYF
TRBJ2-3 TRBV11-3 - CASSPGGSGWDTQYF
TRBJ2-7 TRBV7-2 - CASSLANRRYEQYF
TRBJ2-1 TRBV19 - CASRGREANEQFF
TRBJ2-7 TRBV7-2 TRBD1 CASSLATGQGYEQYF
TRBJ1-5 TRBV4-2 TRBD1 CASSQEGTGRAQPQHF
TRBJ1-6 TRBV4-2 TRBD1 CASSQEGTGGSPLHF
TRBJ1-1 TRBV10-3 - CAISAQDRNTEAFF
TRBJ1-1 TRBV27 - CASQGDSGPGAFF
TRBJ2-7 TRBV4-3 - CASSQDLPATVFPYEQYF
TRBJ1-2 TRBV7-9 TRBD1 CASSLEGGGGGNGYTF
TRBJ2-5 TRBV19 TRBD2 CASSILGTSGSVETQYF
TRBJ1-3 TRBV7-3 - CASSWTSGNTIYF
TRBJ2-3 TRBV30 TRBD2 CALEGGTRGYTQYF
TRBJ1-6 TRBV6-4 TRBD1 CASRLDRGNSPLHF
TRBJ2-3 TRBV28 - CASSYNEEAYTDTQYF
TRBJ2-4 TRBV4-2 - CASSPLLGGIQYF
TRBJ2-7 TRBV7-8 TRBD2 CASSLGTSGSYEQYF
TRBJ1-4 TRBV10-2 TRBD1 CATRDRGLRGNEKLFF
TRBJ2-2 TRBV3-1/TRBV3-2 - CASSLSGELFF
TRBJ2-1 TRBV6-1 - CASSDPGLSAEQFF
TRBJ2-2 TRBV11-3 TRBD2 CASSFSGTRGGELFF
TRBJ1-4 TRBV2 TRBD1 CASRPQGATTKLFF
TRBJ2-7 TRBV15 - CATSSRGSYEQYF
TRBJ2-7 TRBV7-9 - CASSPSSYEQYF
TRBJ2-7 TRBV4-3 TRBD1 CASSSRQGMGEQYF
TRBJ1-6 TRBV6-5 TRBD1 CASRDRVLYNSPLHF
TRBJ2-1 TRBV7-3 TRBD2 CASSSGGYNEQFF
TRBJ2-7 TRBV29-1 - CSSQDGSYEQYF
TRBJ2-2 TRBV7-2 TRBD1 CASSQGDRVIGELFF
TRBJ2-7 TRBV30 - CAWSVPGYEQYF
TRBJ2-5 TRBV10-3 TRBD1 CAIRETGPQETQYF
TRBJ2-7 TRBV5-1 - CASSLSLMRNWVPLDEQYF
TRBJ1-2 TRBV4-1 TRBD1 CASSYSGTGGEITF
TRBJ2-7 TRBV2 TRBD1 CASTPDRVYEQYF
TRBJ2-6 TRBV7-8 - CASSPNRAGANVLTF